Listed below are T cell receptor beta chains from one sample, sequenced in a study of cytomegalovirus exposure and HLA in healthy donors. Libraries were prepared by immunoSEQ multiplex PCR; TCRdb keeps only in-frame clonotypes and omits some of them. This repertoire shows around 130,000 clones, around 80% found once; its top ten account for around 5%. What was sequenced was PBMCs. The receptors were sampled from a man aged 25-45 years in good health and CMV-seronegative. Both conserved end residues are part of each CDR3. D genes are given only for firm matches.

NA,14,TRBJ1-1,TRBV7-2,CASSLAPYASEAFF
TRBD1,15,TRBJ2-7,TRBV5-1,CASSSTGTGEDEQYF
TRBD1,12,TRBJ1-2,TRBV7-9,CATGQGIYGYTF
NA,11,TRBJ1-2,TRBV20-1,CSARVHYGYTF
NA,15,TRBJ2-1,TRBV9,CASSVGGSAYNEQFF
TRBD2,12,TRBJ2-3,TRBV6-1,CASSLLADTQYF
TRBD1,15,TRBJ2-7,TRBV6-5,CASSYVGTGVGEQYF
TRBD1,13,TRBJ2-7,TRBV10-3,CAITADRADEQYF
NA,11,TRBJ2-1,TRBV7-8,CASSSDNEQFF
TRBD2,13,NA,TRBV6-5,CASSYGGVYEQYF
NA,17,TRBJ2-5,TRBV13,CASSSPSRDFYKETQYF